This is a list of T cell receptor beta chains from one sample in a study of breast tumors, draining lymph nodes, adjacent tissues. Each CDR3 protein is one row after TCRdb ran MiXCR on the multiplex PCR reads. This table has approximately 6,900 distinct CDR3 sequences, 43% appearing once. The sample was tumor-adjacent breast tissue. These receptor sequences come from a female donor with breast cancer. Some clones in this sample may be carry-over from other donors' samples. Each CDR3 is given with its conserved first and last residue. The D gene is left open where the match is weak. Size values are once, few and many counts, or a class for expanded clones, and some rows have none.

v_call	clone_size	j_call	d_call	cdr3_nt	cdr3_aa
TRBV12-3/TRBV12-4	.	TRBJ2-1	.	TGTGCCAGCAAGTGGCAGACGACCTACAATGAGCAGTTCTTC	CASKWQTTYNEQFF
TRBV7-9	.	TRBJ2-3	TRBD2	TGTGCCAGCAGGGCTTTGGGACTAGCGAGGGGAACAGATACGCAGTATTTT	CASRALGLARGTDTQYF
TRBV9	.	TRBJ2-5	.	TGTGCCAGCAGCGTAGGCGGCGCCTACGAGACCCAGTACTTC	CASSVGGAYETQYF
TRBV4-3	.	TRBJ1-2	.	TGCGCCAGCAGCCAAGTGATAGGGGACGGTAACTATGGCTACACCTTC	CASSQVIGDGNYGYTF
TRBV20-1	.	TRBJ2-1	TRBD2	TGCAGTGCTACTGCGGGACTAGCGAGCTCCTACAATGAGCAGTTCTTC	CSATAGLASSYNEQFF
TRBV10-3	.	TRBJ1-1	.	TGTGCCATCAGTGAGCCAACTAGGAAGGGTGGCACTGAAGCTTTCTTT	CAISEPTRKGGTEAFF
TRBV10-3	once	TRBJ2-2	.	TGTGCCATCAGTGCCCAGCAGGGTGGCGGGGAGCTGTTTTTT	CAISAQQGGGELFF
TRBV24-1	.	TRBJ2-1	TRBD2	TGTGCCACCAGTGACCCCGGACTAGCGGGAGGGGATGAGCAGTTCTTC	CATSDPGLAGGDEQFF
TRBV28	many	TRBJ1-2	.	TGTGCCACCGCGACACCCTTTAACTATGGCTACACCTTC	CATATPFNYGYTF
TRBV4-1	medium-sized	TRBJ1-3	.	TGCGCCAGCAGCCAAGACAGAACCGGAAACACCATATATTTT	CASSQDRTGNTIYF
TRBV3-1	.	TRBJ2-6	TRBD1	TGTGCCAGCAGCCAAGAATTGGGACAGGGGGCGTGGGGGGCCAACGTCCTGACTTTC	CASSQELGQGAWGANVLTF
TRBV20-1	few	TRBJ1-1	.	TGCAGTGGGGACGAGGGAGGGAGCCAAGCTTTCTTT	CSGDEGGSQAFF
TRBV11-2	many	TRBJ1-2	.	TGTGCCAGCAGCTCCGTGACAGTCTACTATGGCTACACCTTC	CASSSVTVYYGYTF
TRBV10-3	once	TRBJ2-1	.	TGTGCCATCAGTGGGAGTCTGTCCAATGAGCAGTTCTTC	CAISGSLSNEQFF
TRBV9	.	TRBJ2-1	TRBD2	TGTGCCAGCAGCGTAACGGGACTAGCACGGGGTGATGAGCAGTTCTTC	CASSVTGLARGDEQFF
TRBV19	many	TRBJ2-2	.	TGTGCCAGTAGTATAGGGGGGGCGAGCGGGGAGCTGTTTTTT	CASSIGGASGELFF
TRBV7-2	medium-sized	TRBJ2-7	TRBD2	TGTGCCAGCAGCTTAAGGACTAGCGGTAATTCCTACGAGCAGTACTTC	CASSLRTSGNSYEQYF
TRBV6-1	.	TRBJ2-1	.	TGTGCCACCACTGAAGCTTGGGGCAAGCAGTTCTTC	CATTEAWGKQFF
TRBV9	.	TRBJ2-7	TRBD2	TGTGCCAGCAGCCCCTCGGGGGGTACTGTCTACGAGCAGTACTTC	CASSPSGGTVYEQYF
TRBV9	once	TRBJ1-2	.	TGTGCCAGCAGCGCGGGGACGCGTGGCTACACCTTC	CASSAGTRGYTF
TRBV19	many	TRBJ1-3	.	TGTGCCAGTACTCGGGGGAGCTCTGGAAACACCATATATTTT	CASTRGSSGNTIYF
TRBV5-1	many	TRBJ2-2	TRBD1	TGCGCCAGCAGCAAGGGACAGGGGGTAGCGAACACCGGGGAGCTGTTTTTT	CASSKGQGVANTGELFF
TRBV20-1	.	TRBJ2-3	.	TGCAGTGCTAGGGCTATAGCGGAGGTCCCAATAGATACGCAGTATTTT	CSARAIAEVPIDTQYF
TRBV4-3	large	TRBJ2-7	.	TGCGCCAGCAGCCAAGATCAGGGTCCCTACGAGCAGTACTTC	CASSQDQGPYEQYF
TRBV3-1	.	TRBJ2-2	TRBD2	TGTGCCAGCAGCCGACTTAGCGGGGTGGCCGGGGAGCTGTTTTTT	CASSRLSGVAGELFF
TRBV4-2	medium-sized	TRBJ1-5	.	TGTGCCAGCAGCCAAGATTCCGCAAAGGGCGGCCATCAGCCCCAGCATTTT	CASSQDSAKGGHQPQHF
TRBV7-8	.	TRBJ1-2	TRBD1	TGTGCCAGCAGCGGACAGACAGGGGGCTATGGCTACACCTTC	CASSGQTGGYGYTF
TRBV6-5	many	TRBJ2-1	TRBD1	TGTGCCAGCAGACTGACAGGGGGCCCTGCCTACAATGAGCAGTTCTTC	CASRLTGGPAYNEQFF
TRBV20-1	medium-sized	TRBJ2-7	.	TGCAGTGCACTAGAGGGCCTCGCATCCTACGAGCAGTACTTC	CSALEGLASYEQYF
TRBV3-1	many	TRBJ2-5	.	TGTGCCAGCAGCCAAGGGGCGGTCCTAAGGGGAGAGACCCAGTACTTC	CASSQGAVLRGETQYF
TRBV20-1	.	TRBJ1-4	.	TGCAGTACCGGTGGGGGCAATGAAAAACTGTTTTTT	CSTGGGNEKLFF
TRBV6-1	.	TRBJ2-3	.	TGTGCCAGCAGCCCATCAGGACCGAGCACAGATACGCAGTATTTT	CASSPSGPSTDTQYF
TRBV20-1	many	TRBJ1-4	.	TGCAGTGCTAAAGTGGGCCGGAGCGAGGAAAAACTGTTTTTT	CSAKVGRSEEKLFF
TRBV7-2	few	TRBJ2-7	.	TGTGCCAGCAGCTTAAATGCGGGCCACTACGAGCAGTACTTC	CASSLNAGHYEQYF
TRBV4-3	.	TRBJ2-7	.	.	CASSPEGADEQYFGPGTADEQYF
TRBV7-2	many	TRBJ1-4	TRBD1	TGTGCCAGCAACCCAGGGGGCTTAGCTAATGAAAAACTGTTTTTT	CASNPGGLANEKLFF
TRBV18	many	TRBJ2-3	.	TGTGCCAGCTCACCGCAAACCCGCACAGATACGCAGTATTTT	CASSPQTRTDTQYF
TRBV5-4	.	TRBJ1-1	.	TGTGCCAGCAGCTTGGCCGGGACCGTTGCGAACACTGAAGCTTTCTTT	CASSLAGTVANTEAFF
TRBV5-1	medium-sized	TRBJ2-7	.	TGCGCCAGCAGCTCAACCCAGGGAATTGCCTACGAGCAGTACTTC	CASSSTQGIAYEQYF
TRBV5-1	medium-sized	TRBJ2-3	TRBD1	TGCGCCAGCAGCCCGGGACAGATCACAGATACGCAGTATTTT	CASSPGQITDTQYF
TRBV15	.	TRBJ2-1	.	TGTGCCACCAGCAGAGAACCGGACGAGTTATACAATGAGCAGTTCTTC	CATSREPDELYNEQFF
TRBV9	many	TRBJ2-2	.	TGTGCCAGCAGCGTAGGGGAGAACACCGGGGAGCTGTTTTTT	CASSVGENTGELFF
TRBV6-5	many	TRBJ2-5	TRBD2	TGTGCCAGCAGTTACCGTCTAGCGGGAGATTTGGCCCAGTACTTC	CASSYRLAGDLAQYF
TRBV6-5	many	TRBJ2-7	.	TGTGCCAGCAGTTCTTACGGTGGGACCCCGGCCTACGAGCAGTACTTC	CASSSYGGTPAYEQYF
TRBV10-2	.	TRBJ2-7	TRBD2	TGCGCCAGCGGACTAGCGGGAGAGGGCTACGAGCAGTACTTC	CASGLAGEGYEQYF
TRBV9	medium-sized	TRBJ2-5	.	TGTGCCAGCAGCGTAGGGACTACCCAAGAGACCCAGTACTTC	CASSVGTTQETQYF
TRBV7-2	medium-sized	TRBJ2-7	.	TGTGCCAGCAGCTTAGGTCGCAGATACTACGAGCAGTACTTC	CASSLGRRYYEQYF
TRBV20-1	.	TRBJ2-1	TRBD2	TGCGGTGCTGACTGGCGGGAGAATGAGCAGTTCTTC	CGADWRENEQFF